A single sample is the source of the 4 T cell receptor beta chains below, sequenced in a study of T cells in Graves' hyperthyroidism and ophthalmopathy (dated by TCRdb to between 2019 and 2020). The method was multiplex PCR. TCRdb names Illumina HiSeq 2000 as the instrument used. TCR beta CDR3 regions were amplified from RNA transcripts. The TCR CDR3 was subjected to a first round of RT-PCR using the HTBI primer set and the Qiagen OneStep RT-PCR kit. The public reads were reanalyzed by TCRdb: fastp trimming at Q25, MiXCR alignment, in-frame beta chains only. One record per CDR3 amino acid sequence lists the most common genes and DNA. This sample has about 690,000 distinct CDR3 sequences in its table, and about 18% of those were observed once. The ten top clones hold 15% of the sample. Specimen: blood. The receptors were gathered from a man aged 50 to 60 with Graves' hyperthyroidism.

This clonotype was seen only a few times. This may stem from a read error, because a much larger clone lies one nucleotide away. The V gene is TRBV20-1, the J gene TRBJ2-7, with D tentatively TRBD2 (5 bases). Trimming removed 5 bases from V and 3 bases from J, with 14 bases in between. Germline-derived CDR1 and CDR2 are DFQATT and SNEGSKA (reference sequence). This CDR3 spans 13 amino acids. CDR3 DNA: TGCAGTGCTGGCGGGCAAGTTAACTACGAGCAGTACTTC. Protein: CSAGGQVNYEQYF.

Only a few counts were recorded for this clonotype. The chain links TRBV4-1 to TRBJ1-6, with D unclear. The CDR3 runs 14 residues. V gave up 1 base and J gave up 7 bases, with 8 bases separating them. Germline V CDR1 and CDR2: MGHRA, YSYEKL. The CDR3 here is CASSQAYGNSPLHF. DNA for the CDR3: TGCGCCAGCAGCCAAGCTTACGGGAATTCACCCCTCCACTTT.

The rearrangement joins TRBV9 to TRBJ2-2, with D possibly matching TRBD2 (6 bases). From germline, CDR1 is SGDLS and CDR2 YYNGEE. V dropped 0 bases and J dropped 5 bases, with 11 bases sitting between them. The CDR3 spans 15 residues. CDR3 nucleotides: TGTGCCAGCAGCGTAGATGGGGAGGCTACCGGGGAGCTGTTTTTT. Translated: CASSVDGEATGELFF.

V gene TRBV6-1 combines with J gene TRBJ1-3; D unclear. Trimming removed 1 base at V and 0 bases at J, with 10 bases between. CDR1 MNHNS and CDR2 SASEGT come from the germline V gene. The CDR3 has 16 amino acids. CDR3 DNA: TGTGCCAGCAGTGAAGATGTCCGCCTCTCTGGAAACACCATATATTTT. It yields the protein CASSEDVRLSGNTIYF.